One and the same sample provided the 24 T cell receptor beta chains below, sequenced in a study of blood T cell repertoires in COVID-19. This table comes from immunoSEQ multiplex PCR, and its TCRdb copy is limited to in-frame clones, with some not included. Of 240,000 or so clones detected, approximately 83% appear once; the ten largest clones hold approximately 3%. The source material was peripheral blood. The receptors were sampled from a woman aged 25-40 years who had recovered from COVID-19.

The chain combines TRBV9 with TRBJ2-1; 9 bases map to TRBD2. Germline V gene data show CDR1 as SGDLS and CDR2 as YYNGEE. J lost 4 bases, V lost 5 bases, and 7 bases had no gene match. CDR3 length equals 15 residues. Here the CDR3 DNA reads TGTGCCAGCAGTGAAAGCGGGGGGACTTACAATGAGCAGTTCTTC. Protein: CASSESGGTYNEQFF.

This clone was picked up a small number of times. The gene calls are TRBV7-3 and TRBJ1-1; D remains unclear. CDR1 is SGHTA, CDR2 FQGTGA, per germline. The V gene lost 2 bases and the J gene lost 2 bases, with 9 bases spanning the gap. The length of the CDR3 is 14 residues. DNA for the CDR3: TGTGCCAGCAGCTTATCGGCAGGTAACACTGAAGCTTTCTTT. This gives the protein CASSLSAGNTEAFF. Full variable domain (remainder filled in from reference TRBV7-3 and TRBJ1-1): GAGVSQTPSNKVTEKGKYVELRCDPISGHTALYWYRQSLGQGPEFLIYFQGTGAADDSGLPNDRFFAVRPEGSVSTLKIQRTERGDSAVYLCASSLSAGNTEAFFGQGTRLTVV.

The CDR3 region has the DNA TGTGCCAGCAGCTTATCCGGGGGGGCTGATACGCAGTATTTT. Its protein is CASSLSGGADTQYF. V and J are TRBV7-2 and TRBJ2-3, with 8 bases lining up with TRBD2. The junction had 4 bases not matched to a gene; V was cut back by 2 bases and J by 6 bases. Looked up from germline, CDR1 is SGHTA and CDR2 is FQGNSA. The CDR3 is 14 residues long.

The rearrangement joins TRBV30 to TRBJ1-4, with TRBD1 matching 8 bases. The CDR3 is made up of 15 amino acids. Germline V CDR1 and CDR2: GTSNPN, SVGIG (reference sequence). With V trimmed by 2 bases and J by 10 bases, 12 bases remained unmatched. CDR3 DNA: TGTGCCTGGAGTTCTCCGGACAGGGACAGAGGAAAACTGTTTTTT. Translation: CAWSSPDRDRGKLFF.

The chain employs TRBV5-1 and TRBJ2-5, with a tentative D call TRBD1 (5 bases). CDR1 SGHRS and CDR2 YFSETQ come from the germline V gene. V shed 4 bases and J shed 1 base, with 11 bases lying between them. There are 14 residues in the CDR3. The CDR3 loop is CASSIGHSQETQYF. CDR3 coding DNA: TGCGCCAGCAGCATTGGACACTCCCAAGAGACCCAGTACTTC. Based on the CDR3 plus reference TRBV5-1 and TRBJ2-5, the full variable domain is KAGVTQTPRYLIKTRGQQVTLSCSPISGHRSVSWYQQTPGQGLQFLFEYFSETQRNKGNFPGRFSGRQFSNSRSEMNVSTLELGDSALYLCASSIGHSQETQYFGPGTRLLVL.

This rearrangement joins TRBV9 to TRBJ1-1; D is unclear. Per the germline V gene, CDR1 is SGDLS and CDR2 is YYNGEE. This CDR3 region has 13 residues. Trimming removed 3 bases at V and 2 bases at J, with 8 bases between. The CDR3 spells CASSDNLNTEAFF. The CDR3 bases are TGTGCCAGCAGCGACAATTTAAACACTGAAGCTTTCTTT.

Here the CDR3 DNA reads TGTGCCAGAACTACAGGGAGTTACAGCAATCAGCCCCAGCATTTT. This encodes CARTTGSYSNQPQHF. This chain joins TRBV2 and TRBJ1-5, with a weak D call TRBD1 (6 bases). The CDR3 covers 15 residues. Germline V gene data show CDR1 as SNHLY and CDR2 as FYNNEI. Trimming took 9 bases from V and 1 from J, leaving 16 bases between them.

The count of this clone is one. The V call is TRBV2, the J call TRBJ2-3; tentative D call: TRBD1 (5 bases). V lost 7 bases and J 2 bases, leaving 16 bases between the germline ends. The germline V gene encodes CDR1 SNHLY and CDR2 FYNNEI. This CDR3 region has 15 residues. This CDR3 is CASMGASGLTDTQYF. CDR3 sequence (DNA): TGTGCCAGCATGGGTGCGTCAGGGCTCACAGATACGCAGTATTTT.

The V call is TRBV9, the J call TRBJ2-5; 11 bases fit TRBD2. Looked up from germline, CDR1 is SGDLS and CDR2 is YYNGEE. The junction had 5 bases not matched to a gene; V was cut back by 3 bases and J by 1 base. The CDR3 covers 16 residues. The CDR3 sequence: CASSAASGGIQETQYF. For the CDR3, the DNA is TGTGCCAGCAGCGCCGCTAGCGGGGGGATCCAAGAGACCCAGTACTTC. The complete variable domain, with remaining parts taken from reference TRBV9 and TRBJ2-5, reads DSGVTQTPKHLITATGQRVTLRCSPRSGDLSVYWYQQSLDQGLQFLIQYYNGEERAKGNILERFSAQQFPDLHSELNLSSLELGDSALYFCASSAASGGIQETQYFGPGTRLLVL.

The chain joins TRBV5-4 to TRBJ2-3, with TRBD2 matching 13 bases. The CDR3 contains 16 residues. CDR1 is SGHNT and CDR2 is YYREEE in the germline V gene (reference sequence). V was pared by 4 bases and J by 2 bases, with 4 bases of the junction left unmatched. The CDR3 spells CASSPGLAGDTDTQYF. The CDR3 DNA reads TGTGCCAGCAGCCCCGGACTAGCGGGGGACACAGATACGCAGTATTTT.

Comment on this clone: Different DNA sequences within this sample yield the same CDR3. The chain combines TRBV3-1 (or the pseudogene TRBV3-2) with TRBJ2-7; a weak D match, TRBD1 (6 bases). Germline V gene data show CDR1 as LGHDT and CDR2 as YNNKEL (reference sequence). The CDR3 runs to 14 residues. The V gene lost 3 bases and the J gene lost 2 bases, with 11 bases spanning the gap. CDR3 DNA: TGTGCCAGCAGCCAGACAGGAAACCCCTACGAGCAGTACTTC. It is translated as CASSQTGNPYEQYF.

The chain joins TRBV4-1 to TRBJ2-7; the D gene is possibly TRBD2 (5 bases). Germline values: CDR1 MGHRA, CDR2 YSYEKL. This CDR3 is 16 amino acids long. Trimming took 1 base from V and 1 from J, leaving 14 bases between them. As DNA, the CDR3 is TGCGCCAGCAGCCAAGTTAGTGGGGAGATGTCCTACGAGCAGTACTTC. Translation gives CASSQVSGEMSYEQYF.

The chain is built from TRBV5-1 and TRBJ2-7; 8 nucleotides align to TRBD1. CDR1 is SGHRS and CDR2 is YFSETQ in the germline V gene. The CDR3 has 13 residues. V gave up 2 bases and J gave up 3 bases; unmatched junction bases: 1. CDR3 sequence (DNA): TGCGCCAGCAGCTTAGGGACAGGCTACGAGCAGTACTTC. Amino acids: CASSLGTGYEQYF.

V and J are TRBV20-1 and TRBJ2-7; D possibly corresponds to TRBD2 (6 bases). V lost 4 bases, J lost 9 bases, and 13 bases lay in between. Germline CDR1 and CDR2: DFQATT and SNEGSKA (reference sequence). CDR3 length: 11 amino acids. This chain's CDR3 is CSATKGGRQYF. In DNA form, the CDR3 reads TGCAGTGCTACAAAGGGAGGACGGCAGTACTTC.

The V gene is TRBV15, the J gene TRBJ1-3; D is unresolved. From germline, CDR1 is LNHNV and CDR2 YYDKDF (reference sequence). The length of the CDR3 is 13 residues. The V and J ends lost 1 base and 7 bases respectively, with 8 bases between them. CDR3 DNA sequence: TGTGCCACCAGCAGAGTGGACTGGAACACCATATATTTT. This translates into CATSRVDWNTIYF.

The chain carries TRBV2 and TRBJ2-5; maybe TRBD2 (6 bases). V was cut by 4 bases and J by 5 bases, with 8 bases left in between. Germline loops: CDR1 SNHLY, CDR2 FYNNEI. The CDR3 loop spans 12 amino acids. CDR3 sequence (DNA): TGTGCCAGCAGTGCGGGGGATGAGACCCAGTACTTC. It translates to CASSAGDETQYF.

In DNA form, the CDR3 reads TGTGCCAGCAGCCAAAACCTTGGGGCAGGGACTCGAGGGGCCAACGTCCTGACTTTC. This translates into CASSQNLGAGTRGANVLTF. The chain joins TRBV14 to TRBJ2-6; possible D gene TRBD2, 6 bases. The V and J ends lost 2 bases and 4 bases respectively, with 21 bases between them. Per germline, CDR1 SGHDN and CDR2 FVKESK. The CDR3 sequence is 19 residues long.

The chain is built from TRBV19 and TRBJ1-6; 8 bases are shared with TRBD1. This CDR3 region has 15 residues. J gave up 5 bases and V 4 bases, and 4 bases lay outside the gene matches. CDR1 is LNHDA, CDR2 SQIVND, per germline (reference sequence). This CDR3 reads CASSTGGAHNSPLHF. DNA for the CDR3: TGTGCCAGTAGTACAGGGGGCGCACATAATTCACCCCTCCACTTT.

The rearrangement uses TRBV19 and TRBJ2-7; possible D gene TRBD2, 5 bases. Deletions cut 4 bases from V and 2 bases from J, with 12 bases between. Germline V lookup: CDR1 LNHDA, CDR2 SQIVND (reference sequence). The CDR3 has 14 amino acids. The CDR3 here is CASSNVGGTYEQYF. CDR3 nucleotide sequence: TGTGCCAGTAGTAACGTAGGAGGAACCTACGAGCAGTACTTC.

J is TRBJ2-7 and V is TRBV29-1; 8 nucleotides line up with TRBD1. The germline V gene has CDR1 SQVTM and CDR2 ANQGSEA. CDR3 length: 15 amino acids. J lost 4 bases, V lost 0 bases, and 8 bases had no gene match. CDR3 protein: CSVEDRETGVYEQYF. CDR3 coding DNA: TGCAGCGTTGAAGATCGGGAGACAGGGGTTTACGAGCAGTACTTC.

The chain joins TRBV24-1 to TRBJ1-1, with TRBD1 matching over 8 bases. The CDR3 is 12 residues long. CDR1 and CDR2 (germline): KGHDR, SFDVKD. Trimming took 3 bases from V and 11 from J; bases not matched to a gene: 4. CDR3 in DNA: TGTGCCACCAGTGATCTGACAGGGGCTGCTTTCTTT. Amino acids: CATSDLTGAAFF.

V usage is TRBV5-1 and J usage is TRBJ2-3, with D possibly TRBD1 on 6 matching bases. V was cut by 4 bases and J by 2 bases, with 14 bases left in between. The CDR3 has 15 residues. From germline, CDR1 is SGHRS and CDR2 YFSETQ. CDR3 residues: CASSPYGQITDTQYF. The CDR3 nucleotides read TGCGCCAGCAGCCCTTACGGACAGATCACAGATACGCAGTATTTT.

The J gene is TRBJ1-5, the V gene TRBV19; D call uncertain. The CDR3 has 15 amino acids. Germline values: CDR1 LNHDA, CDR2 SQIVND (reference sequence). The V and J ends lost 2 bases and 2 bases respectively, with 10 bases between them. The CDR3 spells CASSITGYGNQPQHF. CDR3 coding DNA: TGTGCCAGTAGTATAACGGGTTACGGCAATCAGCCCCAGCATTTT.

V gene TRBV7-3 combines with J gene TRBJ2-3; 8 bases are a match to TRBD2. This CDR3 region has 18 residues. J was trimmed by 1 base and V by 2 bases; bases with no gene match: 11. Germline assignment: CDR1 SGHTA and CDR2 FQGTGA. The CDR3 sequence is CASSLYGPGTRGTDTQYF. The CDR3 nucleotides are TGTGCCAGCAGCTTATATGGGCCAGGGACTAGAGGCACAGATACGCAGTATTTT.